One and the same sample provided the 22 T cell receptor beta chains below, sequenced in a study of cytomegalovirus exposure and HLA in healthy donors. Assay: immunoSEQ multiplex PCR; the TCRdb copy retains only in-frame clones and omits some. This sample has about 150,000 clones, with more than 80% found just once. Sample: PBMCs. The receptors originated from a woman aged 25 to 39 in good health and CMV-seropositive.

The V call is TRBV18, the J call TRBJ2-1; D is perhaps TRBD2 (6 bases). The CDR3 totals 14 residues. The germline V and J ends were trimmed by 2 bases and 7 bases, with 12 bases remaining between them. Germline CDR1 is KGHSH and CDR2 is LQKENI. The CDR3 region is CASSPLVAGNEQFF. The DNA of the CDR3 is TGTGCCAGCTCACCATTGGTGGCGGGGAATGAGCAGTTCTTC.

This chain uses TRBV20-1 with TRBJ2-7; possible D gene TRBD2, 7 bases. The CDR3 length is 10 residues. Trimming took off 3 bases at V and 11 bases at J, with 11 bases between the two ends. Germline loops: CDR1 DFQATT, CDR2 SNEGSKA (reference sequence). The CDR3 loop reads CSARTGGEYF. CDR3 in DNA: TGCAGTGCTAGGACGGGGGGCGAGTACTTC.

This clone appeared once. This chain joins TRBV6-1 and TRBJ2-2, with no clear D. The ends were cut back, 7 bases at V and 2 bases at J, with 8 bases in the middle. Germline lookup yields CDR1 MNHNS and CDR2 SASEGT. The CDR3 loop spans 13 amino acids. The CDR3 reads CASTVSNTGELFF. The CDR3 DNA sequence: TGTGCCAGCACTGTTTCTAACACCGGGGAGCTGTTTTTT.

This clone was seen a single time. This rearrangement joins TRBV2 to TRBJ2-1; TRBD1 might be the D (6 bases). This CDR3 region has 13 residues. The V and J ends lost 6 bases and 5 bases respectively, with 11 bases between them. CDR1 SNHLY and CDR2 FYNNEI come from the germline V gene. DNA of the CDR3: TGTGCCAGCAGCTCCGGGACAAACAATGAGCAGTTCTTC. As protein: CASSSGTNNEQFF.

The J gene is TRBJ2-2, the V gene TRBV30; 7 bases match TRBD2. Germline CDR1 reads GTSNPN; CDR2 reads SVGIG (reference sequence). The CDR3 has 17 amino acids. V shed 4 bases and J 2 bases; nucleotides not matched to a gene: 13. CDR3: CAWKGRASGDNTGELFF. The CDR3, as DNA: TGTGCCTGGAAAGGGAGGGCGAGCGGGGATAACACCGGGGAGCTGTTTTTT.

This clone was detected once. This chain links TRBV29-1 with TRBJ1-2; TRBD1 matches at 7 bases. This CDR3 is built from 11 residues. The V segment lost 6 bases and the J segment 7 bases; nucleotides outside the gene matches: 5. Germline V gene sequence: CDR1 SQVTM, CDR2 ANQGSEA. CDR3 DNA sequence: TGCAGCGTACAGGGGCAGGGTGGCTACACCTTC. Translating it yields CSVQGQGGYTF.

The gene calls are TRBV4-1 and TRBJ2-3; 9 nucleotides agree with TRBD2. The CDR3 totals 16 residues. The trim removed 4 bases at V and 1 base at J, leaving 6 bases unmatched. Germline assignment: CDR1 MGHRA and CDR2 YSYEKL. DNA for the CDR3: TGCGCCAGCAGCCCAATAGGACTAGCGCGCACAGATACGCAGTATTTT. This encodes CASSPIGLARTDTQYF.

V usage is TRBV7-9 and J usage is TRBJ1-1, with D unresolved. Germline CDR1 and CDR2: SEHNR and FQNEAQ (reference sequence). With 1 base removed from V and 9 bases from J, the gap between germline ends came to 9 bases. This CDR3 region has 12 residues. CDR3 coding DNA: TGTGCCAGCAGCTTAGTGAGTCGAAAAGCTTTCTTT. Translated: CASSLVSRKAFF. Together with reference TRBV7-9 and TRBJ1-1, the CDR3 gives the full variable domain: DTGVSQNPRHKITKRGQNVTFRCDPISEHNRLYWYRQTLGQGPEFLTYFQNEAQLEKSRLLSDRFSAERPKGSFSTLEIQRTEQGDSAMYLCASSLVSRKAFFGQGTRLTVV.

The chain recombines TRBV7-2 with TRBJ2-7, with D possibly TRBD2 on 5 matching bases. The germline V gene encodes CDR1 SGHTA and CDR2 FQGNSA. The CDR3 totals 17 residues. V was cut by 5 bases and J by 3 bases, with 23 bases left in between. The CDR3 loop is CASSPPVGSFGVYEQYF. CDR3 coding DNA: TGTGCCAGCAGCCCGCCCGTGGGGAGTTTCGGGGTCTACGAGCAGTACTTC.

V usage is TRBV4-2 and J usage is TRBJ2-3; a possible D gene is TRBD1 (5 bases). The CDR3 is made up of 13 amino acids. V lost 1 base and J 9 bases, leaving 11 bases between the germline ends. Germline V lookup: CDR1 LGHNA, CDR2 YNFKEQ. For the CDR3, the DNA is TGTGCCAGCAGCCAAGGGCAAGGACAAACGCAGTATTTT. Protein sequence: CASSQGQGQTQYF.

The chain combines TRBV5-1 with TRBJ2-5; 9 bases fit TRBD1. This CDR3 is 16 amino acids long. Germline V CDR1 and CDR2: SGHRS, YFSETQ. With V trimmed by 4 bases and J by 4 bases, 11 bases remained unmatched. DNA of the CDR3: TGCGCCAGCAGCACCCAACAGGGGGCGAGGGGAGAGACCCAGTACTTC. Translating it yields CASSTQQGARGETQYF.

The rearrangement joins TRBV6-6 to TRBJ2-7; no reliable D call. Germline CDR1 reads MNHNY; CDR2 reads SVGAGI (reference sequence). V was trimmed by 2 bases and J by 2 bases, leaving 7 bases between them. The CDR3 consists of 13 residues. The CDR3, as DNA: TGTGCCAGCAGTTACAGCCTTACCTACGAGCAGTACTTC. It yields the protein CASSYSLTYEQYF.

This clone was seen just once. The rearrangement joins TRBV2 to TRBJ2-7; TRBD2 agrees at 7 bases. The length of the CDR3 is 15 residues. CDR1 is SNHLY and CDR2 is FYNNEI in the germline V gene. V gave up 4 bases and J gave up 0 bases; unmatched junction bases: 6. The CDR3 loop reads CASSGLGGSSYEQYF. The CDR3 coding sequence is TGTGCCAGCAGTGGTCTTGGCGGGAGCTCCTACGAGCAGTACTTC. Supplemented by reference TRBV2 and TRBJ2-7, the full variable domain reads EPEVTQTPSHQVTQMGQEVILRCVPISNHLYFYWYRQILGQKVEFLVSFYNNEISEKSEIFDDQFSVERPDGSNFTLKIRSTKLEDSAMYFCASSGLGGSSYEQYFGPGTRLTVT.

This chain connects TRBV2 to TRBJ2-1, with no clear D. Germline V gene data show CDR1 as SNHLY and CDR2 as FYNNEI. The CDR3 is 15 residues long. Trimming took 2 bases from V and 0 from J, leaving 8 bases between them. The CDR3 sequence: CASSEHPGSYNEQFF. CDR3 in DNA: TGTGCCAGCAGTGAACACCCGGGCTCCTACAATGAGCAGTTCTTC.

CDR3: CASSQDRGSGSYNEQFF. For the CDR3, the DNA is TGTGCCAGCAGCCAAGATAGGGGGTCCGGGTCCTACAATGAGCAGTTCTTC. The chain links TRBV4-2 to TRBJ2-1; D might be TRBD1 (6 bases). In germline, CDR1 is LGHNA, CDR2 YNFKEQ. This CDR3 is 17 amino acids long. V lost 0 bases and J 1 base, leaving 13 bases between the germline ends.

Comments on this clone: Other DNA sequences from this sample encode an identical CDR3 as well. The V and J genes are TRBV18 and TRBJ1-4; TRBD1 agrees at 9 bases. CDR3 length equals 14 residues. CDR1 and CDR2 (germline): KGHSH, LQKENI. The V gene end was trimmed by 3 bases and the J gene end by 4 bases; junction bases not matched to a gene: 0. The CDR3 sequence: CASSPGQGNEKLFF. The DNA of the CDR3 is TGTGCCAGCTCACCGGGACAGGGTAATGAAAAACTGTTTTTT. Filled out from reference TRBV18 and TRBJ1-4, the complete variable domain reads NAGVMQNPRHLVRRRGQEARLRCSPMKGHSHVYWYRQLPEEGLKFMVYLQKENIIDESGMPKERFSAEFPKEGPSILRIQQVVRGDSAAYFCASSPGQGNEKLFFGSGTQLSVL.

CDR3 protein: CASSQLLQGLGNTIYF. CDR3 nucleotides: TGCGCCAGCAGCCAGCTCTTACAGGGGCTCGGAAACACCATATATTTT. This rearrangement joins TRBV4-1 to TRBJ1-3, with 7 bases aligning to TRBD1. The CDR3 spans 16 residues. The junction had 9 bases not matched to a gene; V was cut back by 3 bases and J by 4 bases. Germline CDR1 is MGHRA and CDR2 is YSYEKL.

The chain carries TRBV6-5 and TRBJ1-2, with D maybe TRBD1 (5 bases). Germline V gene lookup returns CDR1 MNHEY and CDR2 SVGAGI. This CDR3 spans 15 amino acids. The V gene lost 0 bases and the J gene lost 3 bases, with 11 bases spanning the gap. DNA for the CDR3: TGTGCCAGCAGTTACTCGACGGGGGAGTACTATGGCTACACCTTC. Its translation: CASSYSTGEYYGYTF.

The rearrangement links TRBV7-9 to TRBJ1-6; D is perhaps TRBD1 (5 bases). The CDR3 totals 14 residues. Trimming shortened V by 5 bases and J by 8 bases, and 13 bases separated the two germline ends. Looked up from germline, CDR1 is SEHNR and CDR2 is FQNEAQ (reference sequence). The CDR3 DNA sequence: TGTGCCAGCAGCCGGGACTCTGGGGATTCACCCCTCCACTTT. This translates into CASSRDSGDSPLHF. The full variable domain, rest sourced from reference TRBV7-9 and TRBJ1-6, is DTGVSQNPRHKITKRGQNVTFRCDPISEHNRLYWYRQTLGQGPEFLTYFQNEAQLEKSRLLSDRFSAERPKGSFSTLEIQRTEQGDSAMYLCASSRDSGDSPLHFGNGTRLTVT.

The chain couples TRBV5-1 to TRBJ2-7; D ambiguous. Germline loops: CDR1 SGHRS, CDR2 YFSETQ. V gave up 2 bases and J gave up 6 bases, with 15 bases separating them. The CDR3 runs 14 residues. In DNA form, the CDR3 reads TGCGCCAGCAGCTTACAAAGAGAGGCGGTCGAGCAGTACTTC. Its protein product is CASSLQREAVEQYF.

The chain combines TRBV13 with TRBJ1-2, with 9 bases lining up with TRBD1. From germline, CDR1 is PRHDT and CDR2 FYEKMQ (reference sequence). Trimming removed 5 bases from V and 4 bases from J; junction bases left unmatched: 11. The CDR3 sequence is 16 residues long. The CDR3 loop reads CASSPRDRVKGYGYTF. CDR3 sequence (DNA): TGTGCCAGCAGCCCCAGGGACAGGGTAAAAGGCTATGGCTACACCTTC. Filled out from reference TRBV13 and TRBJ1-2, the complete variable domain reads AAGVIQSPRHLIKEKRETATLKCYPIPRHDTVYWYQQGPGQDPQFLISFYEKMQSDKGSIPDRFSAQQFSDYHSELNMSSLELGDSALYFCASSPRDRVKGYGYTFGSGTRLTVV.

This clone is categorized as medium-sized (0.01 to 0.1%). V usage is TRBV28 and J usage is TRBJ2-7, with TRBD1 matching 11 bases. The CDR3 is 17 residues long. J lost 2 bases, V lost 2 bases, and 8 bases had no gene match. From germline, CDR1 is MDHEN and CDR2 SYDVKM. The CDR3 nucleotides are TGTGCCAGCAGTTTAGCATGGACAGGGGGCGACCCCTACGAGCAGTACTTC. Translated, it gives CASSLAWTGGDPYEQYF.